The source of this T cell receptor beta chain is a study of beta chain features in type 1 diabetes (dated by TCRdb to 2017 to 2018). As for the study more broadly: Patients and healthy donors did not differ in mean age, gender distribution, total cell number or subset yield. A total of 85 million to 140 million sorted cells were examined across all samples, and the number of cells per subset was strongly correlated with RNA yield. In the study, TCRB repertoires of sorted circulating CD4+ T cell subsets from recently diagnosed type 1 diabetes patients were compared with those of matched healthy donors. Regulatory and stem cell-like memory subsets were obtained from only 8 patients and roughly 8 healthy donors, while naive and central memory subsets were obtained from all 30 or so donors. Results the study describes overall, beyond this receptor: Because cDNA was sequenced instead of genomic DNA, activated cells with high expression could be over-represented, although the groups did not differ in activation or CD3 levels. Patients with type 1 diabetes made fewer insertions and deleted more nucleotides at VDJ recombination sites, implying thymic rearrangement abnormalities. Type 1 diabetes patients showed a moderate but significant shortening of TCRB CDR3 length in all four CD4+ subsets. PCR may preferentially amplify shorter templates, but because patient and control samples were amplified and corrected together, any resulting skew would affect both groups equally. HLA sub-analyses involved small numbers of individuals, so any influence of HLA type on TCRB rearrangement remained unresolved. Naive, central memory and regulatory TCRB repertoires appeared to be more alike among patients than among healthy donors.

Each donor gave one peripheral blood draw, averaging approximately 0.12 L, which was collected into heparinised tubes. Naive, central memory, regulatory and stem cell-like memory CD4+ T cells were sorted on a BD FACSAria II using a panel including CD45RO, CCR7, CD25, CD127, CD95 and CD27. All sorted populations exceeded 95% purity. PBMCs were isolated immediately by Lymphoprep density gradient centrifugation and stained directly without culture. To minimize batch effects, samples were stained and sorted in pairs, one healthy donor with one patient per experiment. The entire isolated RNA was reverse transcribed using the High Capacity cDNA Reverse Transcription Kit, and thus expressed TCRB transcripts were sequenced. Deep immunoSEQ sequencing was applied to naive, central memory and regulatory T cell samples, giving an average of roughly 3.5 million total reads per sample. Sorted cells were lysed in RLT buffer, and RNA was extracted using DNase-treated RNeasy Micro or Mini kits according to cell number. To prevent cross-contamination, every cell subset was processed on its own, while patient and healthy donor samples were processed together. Using the immunoSEQ multiplex PCR, TCRB sequences were amplified from cDNA into 87-bp fragments spanning the CDR3 region. Sequencing of the amplicons was done on the Illumina HiSeq platform. As for how the authors treated the data: Synthetic template baselines were used to correct PCR bias computationally, reads within Hamming distance 2 were collapsed together, and singletons that could not be merged were discarded. Reads were aligned against IMGT so that V, D and J genes, CDR3 length and insertions or deletions at six rearrangement sites could be assigned. Within each subset, clonotype counts were normalized to the number of sorted cells before true diversity and Gini coefficients were calculated with the tcR R package. The overlap coefficient, calculated on TCRB nucleotide sequences, was used to quantify repertoire sharing. Out-of-frame TCRB sequences from naive cells were analyzed as a proxy for the pre-selection repertoire. The table comes from immuneACCESS by way of TCRdb, which keeps in-frame sequences with V and J called. Part of the clones is missing from these tables; in studies checked, under half for an unresolved V gene and the rest for unknown reasons. V and J calls and clone size are those listed in that table; D and trimming were worked out from the DNA. Within this sample are 200,000 to 300,000 clones, with less than 15% of them counted one time only. The ten largest clones take up approximately 0.024% of the sample.

To note about this clone: Its recognized antigen is unknown. No much larger clone exists at a distance of one base, and base qualities are not known.

The germline V gene supplies CDR1 MGHRA and CDR2 YSYEKL. The CDR3 covers 16 residues, taking in both the cysteine and the phenylalanine. Just CDR3 DNA is preserved here, 48 bases in frame from base 1. V is cut by 0 bases and J by 2 bases, and the space between the germline ends is 14 bases. This sequence was found in a woman in her forties in good health. The chain uses TRBV4-1 and TRBJ2-7, with the D gene not clear enough to name. Sample: naive CD4+ T cells from blood. The cell subset or site label for this specimen denotes: true naive CD4+ T cells. The CDR3 amino acid sequence is: CASSQDFAQLPYEQYF. In nucleotides, the sequence is TGCGCCAGCAGCCAAGATTTCGCACAGCTTCCCTACGAGCAGTACTTC.